The rows below give T cell receptor beta chains drawn from one sample of a study of blood T cells in healthy people across ages. TCRdb passed the 5' RACE reads through MiXCR, listing each CDR3 protein once. The sample carries about 500,000 distinct CDR3 sequences, less than 25% recorded once. These records were also assigned to another study, of T cells of mothers and their children.

The sample consisted of blood. These TCRs come from a boy between 10 and 17 years old in good health. The CDR3 runs from the conserved cysteine through the conserved F or W. A D gene is named only where the DNA matches it firmly. Rows may omit the clone size; those that give it use once, few, many or a size class.

D gene,clone size,J gene,V gene,CDR3 protein,CDR3 DNA
NA,once,TRBJ1-2,TRBV12-3/TRBV12-4,CASSFGPSGRYGYTF,TGTGCCAGCAGTTTTGGTCCAAGTGGAAGATATGGCTACACCTTC
NA,NA,TRBJ2-5,TRBV14,CASSQEADYSWETQYF,TGTGCCAGCAGCCAAGAAGCGGACTACTCTTGGGAGACTCAGTACTTC
TRBD1,NA,TRBJ1-2,TRBV29-1,CSVEGQTFLGGYTF,TGCAGCGTTGAGGGACAGACTTTTCTTGGGGGCTACACCTTC
TRBD2,NA,TRBJ2-1,TRBV10-3,CAIRTDRLAGGPGDEQFF,TGTGCCATCAGGACGGACAGACTAGCGGGAGGGCCGGGGGATGAGCAGTTCTTC
NA,NA,TRBJ1-1,TRBV30,CAWSVLVRAAEAFF,TGTGCCTGGAGTGTACTGGTCAGGGCGGCTGAAGCTTTCTTT
NA,many,TRBJ2-5,TRBV29-1,CSVVKEETQYF,TGCAGCGTTGTTAAGGAAGAGACCCAGTACTTC
TRBD1,NA,TRBJ1-3,TRBV9,CASSGNTQGQGGNTIYF,TGTGCCAGCAGCGGTAACACACAGGGGCAGGGAGGAAACACCATATATTTT
TRBD2,few,TRBJ2-3,TRBV28,CASRGTSGGNTQYF,TGTGCCAGCAGGGGGACTAGCGGGGGGAATACGCAGTATTTT
NA,few,TRBJ2-2,TRBV11-2,CASSLVNWEELFF,TGTGCCAGCAGCTTAGTGAATTGGGAGGAGCTGTTTTTT
NA,few,TRBJ1-4,TRBV28,CASTRIATNEKLFF,TGTGCCAGTACCCGGATTGCAACTAATGAAAAACTGTTTTTT
TRBD1,NA,TRBJ1-1,TRBV11-2,CASRGTGFEAFF,TGTGCCAGCAGGGGGACAGGGTTTGAAGCTTTCTTT
NA,few,TRBJ2-1,TRBV6-6,CASSSGDYNEQFF,TGTGCCAGCAGCTCAGGGGATTACAATGAGCAGTTCTTC
TRBD1,NA,TRBJ1-4,TRBV5-5,CASSHYRDRVDGEKLFF,TGTGCCAGCAGTCACTACCGGGACAGGGTGGACGGTGAAAAACTGTTTTTT
TRBD1,NA,TRBJ2-1,TRBV7-2,CASSRGDSYNEQFF,TGTGCCAGCAGCCGAGGGGACAGCTACAATGAGCAGTTCTTC
NA,few,TRBJ2-7,TRBV25-1,CASSEYLGEQYF,TGTGCCAGCAGTGAATATTTAGGCGAGCAGTACTTC
TRBD1,NA,TRBJ1-3,TRBV6-6,CASSYDRGGNTIYF,TGTGCCAGCAGTTACGACAGGGGAGGAAACACCATATATTTT
NA,few,TRBJ2-5,TRBV4-3,CASSQESRLVGAQYF,TGCGCCAGCAGCCAAGAATCCCGATTAGTTGGGGCCCAGTACTTC
NA,few,TRBJ1-1,TRBV6-1,CASSVNRNQNTEAFF,TGTGCCAGCAGTGTTAACCGCAACCAGAACACTGAAGCTTTCTTT
NA,NA,TRBJ1-5,TRBV30,CAWSVPGEDQPQHF,TGTGCCTGGAGTGTACCGGGGGAAGATCAGCCCCAGCATTTT
NA,NA,TRBJ2-3,TRBV5-1,CASSLQQGTDTQYF,TGCGCCAGCAGCTTGCAGCAAGGAACTGATACGCAGTATTTT
NA,NA,TRBJ2-7,TRBV5-1,CASSYAGSSYEQYF,TGCGCCAGCAGCTATGCAGGGAGCTCCTACGAGCAGTACTTC
NA,few,TRBJ1-2,TRBV20-1,CSARDLERNYGYTF,TGCAGTGCTAGAGATCTCGAACGGAACTATGGCTACACCTTC
NA,few,TRBJ2-1,TRBV7-8,CASSINNEQFF,TGTGCCAGCAGCATTAACAATGAGCAGTTCTTC
TRBD1,NA,TRBJ1-1,TRBV12-3/TRBV12-4,CASSPGGQMNTEAFF,TGTGCCAGCAGCCCGGGGGGACAGATGAACACTGAAGCTTTCTTT
TRBD2,NA,TRBJ2-5,TRBV20-1,CSARDYALAGGPETQYF,TGCAGTGCTAGAGATTACGCTCTAGCGGGGGGGCCGGAGACCCAGTACTTC
NA,few,TRBJ2-7,TRBV29-1,CSVVRQGYEQYF,TGCAGCGTTGTTAGGCAGGGGTACGAGCAGTACTTC
NA,NA,TRBJ2-2,TRBV29-1,CSASPNTGELFF,TGCAGCGCCAGTCCGAACACCGGGGAGCTGTTTTTT
NA,many,TRBJ2-7,TRBV19,CASSPQGSYEQYF,TGTGCCAGTAGCCCCCAGGGCTCCTACGAGCAGTACTTC
NA,few,TRBJ1-4,TRBV9,CASSLGQTSVTNEKLFF,TGTGCCAGCAGCTTAGGACAGACCTCTGTGACTAATGAAAAACTGTTTTTT
NA,NA,TRBJ2-7,TRBV25-1,CASGVGQLHGEQYF,TGTGCCAGCGGGGTGGGGCAGCTCCATGGGGAGCAGTACTTC
TRBD2,NA,TRBJ2-1,TRBV2,CASRRLGSGGNEQFF,TGTGCCAGCAGGCGACTCGGTAGCGGGGGGAATGAGCAGTTCTTC
TRBD1,few,TRBJ1-1,TRBV7-9,CASSRTGRYEGTEAFF,TGTGCCAGCAGTCGGACAGGGCGTTATGAAGGCACTGAAGCTTTCTTT
TRBD1,few,TRBJ2-7,TRBV4-1,CASSQEHLRQGPNYEQYF,TGCGCCAGCAGCCAAGAACACCTTCGACAGGGCCCTAACTACGAGCAGTACTTC
TRBD1,NA,TRBJ1-2,TRBV6-5,CASSYGQGARDGYTF,TGTGCCAGCAGTTACGGACAGGGGGCGCGAGATGGCTACACCTTC
NA,NA,TRBJ2-7,TRBV20-1,CSARGDGDYEQYF,TGCAGTGCTAGAGGGGACGGGGATTACGAGCAGTACTTC
NA,NA,TRBJ1-4,TRBV7-9,CASSFDGLNEKLFF,TGTGCCAGCAGCTTCGACGGCCTTAATGAAAAACTGTTTTTT
NA,NA,TRBJ2-2,TRBV28,CASSSILNTGELFF,TGTGCCAGCAGCTCCATCCTCAACACCGGGGAGCTGTTTTTT
NA,few,TRBJ2-3,TRBV29-1,CSAWLTGTDTQYF,TGCAGCGCATGGTTGACGGGCACAGATACGCAGTATTTT
TRBD1,NA,TRBJ1-1,TRBV29-1,CSAQDRGATEAFF,TGCAGCGCCCAAGACAGGGGAGCCACTGAAGCTTTCTTT
TRBD1,NA,TRBJ2-3,TRBV27,CASSSLGQGPTQYF,TGTGCCAGCAGTTCCTTGGGACAGGGTCCCACGCAGTATTTT
NA,NA,TRBJ2-7,TRBV5-1,CASSFTSGPYEQYF,TGCGCCAGCAGCTTCACAAGCGGTCCCTACGAGCAGTACTTC
TRBD2,few,TRBJ2-1,TRBV20-1,CSARDLPGGTYNEQFF,TGCAGTGCTAGAGATCTCCCGGGAGGCACGTACAATGAGCAGTTCTTC
NA,NA,TRBJ2-7,TRBV28,CASTPRATSYEQYF,TGTGCCAGCACCCCCCGGGCGACCTCCTACGAGCAGTACTTC
TRBD1,NA,TRBJ1-4,TRBV20-1,CSARRQGNGKLFF,TGCAGTGCCAGAAGACAGGGGAATGGAAAACTGTTTTTT
NA,NA,TRBJ2-1,TRBV7-3,CASSLTPRSEWGGQYNEQFF,TGTGCCAGCAGCTTAACTCCTCGAAGTGAGTGGGGGGGCCAATACAATGAGCAGTTCTTC
NA,NA,TRBJ2-1,TRBV7-9,CASSRVRQGAYNEQFF,TGTGCCAGCAGCCGGGTCCGACAAGGAGCCTACAATGAGCAGTTCTTC
NA,NA,TRBJ2-7,TRBV20-1,CSARAGAYEQYF,TGCAGTGCTAGAGCAGGGGCCTACGAGCAGTACTTC
NA,NA,TRBJ1-5,TRBV12-3/TRBV12-4,CASSLQFASNQPQHF,TGTGCCAGCAGTTTACAGTTCGCGAGCAATCAGCCCCAGCATTTT